This section outlines one T cell receptor beta chain sequence together with its context. Its cognate antigen is unknown. The data originate from a study of OX40 agonist ivuxolimab in advanced cancers. Whole-study context: Given to patients was ivuxolimab, an agonistic anti-OX40 (CD134) antibody. General observations from the study: Expanded peripheral T cell antigen specificity was not determined. Also present in some nonresponders was a low level of normalized T-cell clonal expansion.

Germline V gene sequence: CDR1 MNHNS, CDR2 SASEGT. CDR3 size: 12 residues. V shed 6 bases and J shed 1 base, with 7 bases lying between them. Only in-frame clones appear in the TCRdb table, and some are missing; sequencing was by immunoSEQ multiplex PCR. The sample holds some 35,000 clones, roughly four fifths seen once. This receptor was taken from an adult with an advanced solid tumor such as melanoma, head and neck, liver or kidney cancer. The input for sequencing was CD4+ or CD8+ T cells sorted from blood, taken in a trial of the OX40 agonist ivuxolimab. The rearrangement uses TRBV6-1 and TRBJ2-7; no definite D call. CDR3 residues: CASRYTSYEQYF. Here the CDR3 DNA reads TGTGCCAGCAGATACACGTCCTACGAGCAGTACTTC.